This T cell receptor (beta chain) was retrieved from a study of neurological immune-mediated disorders. The sample's time point: longitudinal time-point 3. MiXCR was run by TCRdb on the 5' RACE reads, yielding one entry per CDR3 protein. The sample lists fewer than 110,000 distinct CDR3 sequences, approximately 10% occurring once. This clonotype was picked up many times. Its specificity is unknown. Study-wide points: Patients with HTLV-1-associated myelopathy showed the most TCR clonal expansion. Those with multiple sclerosis showed the least, falling below healthy controls.

The ends were cut back, 5 bases at V and 6 bases at J, with 16 bases in the middle. In germline, CDR1 is SEHNR, CDR2 FQNEAQ (reference sequence). The CDR3 is made up of 14 amino acids. The receptor was derived from a female donor with HTLV-1-associated myelopathy (HAM/TSP). The chain carries TRBV7-9 and TRBJ1-1, with D perhaps TRBD1 (6 bases). The sequenced sample was PBMCs. Written as DNA, the CDR3 is TGTGCCAGCAGCCCAGAACAGGGTTGGGCTGAAGCTTTCTTT. Amino acid sequence: CASSPEQGWAEAFF.